The clone carrying this T cell receptor (beta chain) was recorded a few times. This sample is drawn from a study of blood T cell repertoires in COVID-19. Repertoires were generated with immunoSEQ multiplex PCR, while TCRdb's copy carries only in-frame clones and drops some. The sample lists about 120,000 clones, over 75% occurring once. The V end was cut by 5 bases, the J end by 7 bases, with 15 bases between. Germline V gene lookup returns CDR1 LNHDA and CDR2 SQIVND (reference sequence). The CDR3 loop spans 14 amino acids. The sequenced sample was peripheral blood. The chain combines TRBV19 with TRBJ1-5; D unclear. This TCR was recovered from a woman older than 75 with acute or convalescent COVID-19. CDR3 DNA: TGTGCCAGTAGTCTTGCGGGCAACTCACAGCCCCAGCATTTT. Residues: CASSLAGNSQPQHF.